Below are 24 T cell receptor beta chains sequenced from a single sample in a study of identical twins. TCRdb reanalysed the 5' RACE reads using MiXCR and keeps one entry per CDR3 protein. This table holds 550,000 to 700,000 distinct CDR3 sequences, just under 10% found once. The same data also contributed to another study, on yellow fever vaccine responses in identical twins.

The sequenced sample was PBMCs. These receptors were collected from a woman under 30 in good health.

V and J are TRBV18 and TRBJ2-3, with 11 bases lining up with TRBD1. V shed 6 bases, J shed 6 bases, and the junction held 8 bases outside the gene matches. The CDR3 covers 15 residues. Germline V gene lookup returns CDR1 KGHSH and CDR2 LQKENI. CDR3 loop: CASSGGQGALDTQYF. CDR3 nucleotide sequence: TGTGCCAGCTCGGGCGGACAGGGGGCTCTGGATACGCAGTATTTT. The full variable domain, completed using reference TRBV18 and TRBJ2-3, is NAGVMQNPRHLVRRRGQEARLRCSPMKGHSHVYWYRQLPEEGLKFMVYLQKENIIDESGMPKERFSAEFPKEGPSILRIQQVVRGDSAAYFCASSGGQGALDTQYFGPGTRLTVL.

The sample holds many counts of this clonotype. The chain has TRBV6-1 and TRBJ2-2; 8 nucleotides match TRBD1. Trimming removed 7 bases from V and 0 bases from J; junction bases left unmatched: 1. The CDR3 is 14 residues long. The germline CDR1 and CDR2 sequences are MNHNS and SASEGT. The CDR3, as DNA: TGTGCCAGCAAGGACAGGGCGAACACCGGGGAGCTGTTTTTT. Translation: CASKDRANTGELFF.

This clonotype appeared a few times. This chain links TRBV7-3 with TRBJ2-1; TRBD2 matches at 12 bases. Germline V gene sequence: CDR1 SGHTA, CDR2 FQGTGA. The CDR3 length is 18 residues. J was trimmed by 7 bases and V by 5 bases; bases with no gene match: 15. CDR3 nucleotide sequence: TGTGCCAGCAGCCCTAAGACTAGCGGGGGCCTCACGGGGAATGAGCAGTTCTTC. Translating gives CASSPKTSGGLTGNEQFF.

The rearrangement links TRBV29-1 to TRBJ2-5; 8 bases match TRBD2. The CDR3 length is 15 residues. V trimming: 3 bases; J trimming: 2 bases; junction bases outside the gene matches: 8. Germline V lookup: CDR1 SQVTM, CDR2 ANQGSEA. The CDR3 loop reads CSVESAAGEQETQYF. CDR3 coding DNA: TGCAGCGTTGAGTCGGCAGCGGGGGAACAAGAGACCCAGTACTTC.

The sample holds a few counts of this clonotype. CDR3 protein: CASSLRTGEEQYF. The DNA of the CDR3 is TGTGCCAGCAGCCTTAGGACAGGGGAAGAGCAGTACTTC. The chain uses TRBV28 and TRBJ2-7; the match to TRBD1 covers 9 bases. Germline lookup yields CDR1 MDHEN and CDR2 SYDVKM. This CDR3 is built from 13 residues. The trim removed 6 bases at V and 7 bases at J, leaving 7 bases unmatched. The whole variable domain, remainder taken from reference TRBV28 and TRBJ2-7, is DVKVTQSSRYLVKRTGEKVFLECVQDMDHENMFWYRQDPGLGLRLIYFSYDVKMKEKGDIPEGYSVSREKKERFSLILESASTNQTSMYLCASSLRTGEEQYFGPGTRLTVT.

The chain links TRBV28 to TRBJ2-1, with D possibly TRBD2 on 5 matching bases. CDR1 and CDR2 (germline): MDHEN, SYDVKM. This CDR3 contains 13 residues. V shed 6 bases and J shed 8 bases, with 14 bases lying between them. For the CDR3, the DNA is TGTGCCAGCAGACTTACGGGGTGGGATGAGCAGTTCTTC. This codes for CASRLTGWDEQFF.

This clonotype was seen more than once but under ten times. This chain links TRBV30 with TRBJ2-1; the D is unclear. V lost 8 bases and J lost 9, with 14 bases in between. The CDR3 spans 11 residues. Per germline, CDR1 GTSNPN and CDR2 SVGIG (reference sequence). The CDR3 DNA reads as TGTGCCGCTACCTGGGGTATTGAGCAGTTCTTC. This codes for CAATWGIEQFF.

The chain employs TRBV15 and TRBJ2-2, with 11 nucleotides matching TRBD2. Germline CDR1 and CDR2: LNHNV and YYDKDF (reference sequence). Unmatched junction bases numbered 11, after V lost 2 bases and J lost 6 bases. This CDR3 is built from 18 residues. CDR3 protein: CATSRSFQLAGDAGELFF. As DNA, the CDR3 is TGTGCCACCAGCAGATCCTTCCAACTAGCGGGAGACGCCGGGGAGCTGTTTTTT.

CDR3 sequence (DNA): TGCAGTGCTAACCGGGACAGCCCCTACGAGCAGTACTTC. Amino acid sequence: CSANRDSPYEQYF. V is TRBV20-1 and J is TRBJ2-7, with 7 bases that match TRBD1. The length of the CDR3 is 13 residues. The junction had 5 bases not matched to a gene; V was cut back by 4 bases and J by 2 bases. Germline V gene data show CDR1 as DFQATT and CDR2 as SNEGSKA (reference sequence).

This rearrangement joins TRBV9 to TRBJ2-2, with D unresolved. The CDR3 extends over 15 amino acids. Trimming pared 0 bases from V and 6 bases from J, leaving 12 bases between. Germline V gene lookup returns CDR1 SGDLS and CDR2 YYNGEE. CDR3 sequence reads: CASSVAPSTPGELFF. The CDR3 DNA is TGTGCCAGCAGCGTAGCTCCTAGTACCCCCGGGGAGCTGTTTTTT.

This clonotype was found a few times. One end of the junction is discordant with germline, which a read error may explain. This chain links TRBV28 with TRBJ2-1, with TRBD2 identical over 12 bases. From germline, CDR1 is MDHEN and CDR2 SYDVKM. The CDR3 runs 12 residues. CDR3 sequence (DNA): TGTGCCAGCAGTCCGGGACTAGCGGGCCCACTCTTC. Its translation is CASSPGLAGPLF.

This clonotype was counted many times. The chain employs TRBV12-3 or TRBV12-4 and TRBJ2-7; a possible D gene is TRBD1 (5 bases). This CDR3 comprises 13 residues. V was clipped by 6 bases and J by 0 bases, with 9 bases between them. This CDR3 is CASSTGHSYEQYF. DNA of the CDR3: TGTGCCAGCAGCACAGGACACTCCTACGAGCAGTACTTC.

CDR3 bases: TGTGCCAGCAGTCTGCAGGGGACAGGGATTGAGACCCAGTACTTC. Translated, it gives CASSLQGTGIETQYF. The genes are TRBV27 and TRBJ2-5; 9 nucleotides align to TRBD1. The germline gives CDR1 MNHEY, CDR2 SMNVEV (reference sequence). Trimming cost V 5 bases and J 5 bases; bases outside gene matches: 9. The CDR3 consists of 15 residues.

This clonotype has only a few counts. Written as DNA, the CDR3 is TGTGCCAGCAGATCCGGGACAGGGAGCCGCGAGCAGTACTTC. It specifies CASRSGTGSREQYF. The chain employs TRBV2 and TRBJ2-7, with 9 bases matching TRBD1. The CDR3 is 14 amino acids. Per the germline V gene, CDR1 is SNHLY and CDR2 is FYNNEI. Trimming cost V 6 bases and J 6 bases; bases outside gene matches: 9.

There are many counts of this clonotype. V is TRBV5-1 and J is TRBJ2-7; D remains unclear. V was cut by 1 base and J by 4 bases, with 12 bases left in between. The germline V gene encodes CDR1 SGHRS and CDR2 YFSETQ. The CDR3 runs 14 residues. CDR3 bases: TGCGCCAGCAGCTTGCTTGGGTTGGGGTACGAGCAGTACTTC. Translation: CASSLLGLGYEQYF.

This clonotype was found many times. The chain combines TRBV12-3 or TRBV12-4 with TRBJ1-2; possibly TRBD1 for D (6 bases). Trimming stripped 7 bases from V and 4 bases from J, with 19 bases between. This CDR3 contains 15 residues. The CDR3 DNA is TGTGCCAGCATCCAAGGACAGTCCCTAGGCTATGGCTACACCTTC. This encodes CASIQGQSLGYGYTF.

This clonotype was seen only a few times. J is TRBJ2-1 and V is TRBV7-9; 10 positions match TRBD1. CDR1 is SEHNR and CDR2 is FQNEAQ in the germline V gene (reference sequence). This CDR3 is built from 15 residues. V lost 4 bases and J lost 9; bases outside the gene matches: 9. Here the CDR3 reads CASSSLGTGAGEQFF. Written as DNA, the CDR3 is TGTGCCAGCAGCTCCCTGGGGACAGGGGCGGGTGAGCAGTTCTTC.

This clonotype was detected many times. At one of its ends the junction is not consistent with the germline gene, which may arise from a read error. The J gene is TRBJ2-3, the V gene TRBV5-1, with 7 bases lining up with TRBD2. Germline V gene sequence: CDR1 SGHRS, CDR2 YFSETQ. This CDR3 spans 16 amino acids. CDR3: CASSLGGRGGAHTKYF. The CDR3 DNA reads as TGCGCCAGCAGCTTGGGCGGCCGCGGGGGAGCTCATACGAAGTATTTT.

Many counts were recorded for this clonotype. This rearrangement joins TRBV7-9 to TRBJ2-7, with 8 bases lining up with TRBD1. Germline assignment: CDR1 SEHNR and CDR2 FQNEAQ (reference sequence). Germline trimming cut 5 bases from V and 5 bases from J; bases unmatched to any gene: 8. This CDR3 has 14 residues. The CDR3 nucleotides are TGTGCCAGCAGCGACCGGGACAGGACAGACGAGCAGTACTTC. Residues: CASSDRDRTDEQYF.

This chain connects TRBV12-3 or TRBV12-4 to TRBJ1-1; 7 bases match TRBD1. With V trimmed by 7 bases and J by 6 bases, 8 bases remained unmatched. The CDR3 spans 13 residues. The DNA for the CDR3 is TGTGCCAGCACTCGACAGGGATCTCCTGAAGCTTTCTTT. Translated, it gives CASTRQGSPEAFF.

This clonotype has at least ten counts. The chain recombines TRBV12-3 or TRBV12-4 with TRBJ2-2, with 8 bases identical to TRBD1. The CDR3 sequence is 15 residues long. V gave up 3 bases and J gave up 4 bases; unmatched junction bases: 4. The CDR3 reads CASSFGTGGTGELFF. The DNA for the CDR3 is TGTGCCAGCAGTTTTGGAACAGGGGGCACCGGGGAGCTGTTTTTT.

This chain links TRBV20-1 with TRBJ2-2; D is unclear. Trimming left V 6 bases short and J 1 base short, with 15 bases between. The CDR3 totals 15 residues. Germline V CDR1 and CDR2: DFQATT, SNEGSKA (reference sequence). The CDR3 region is CSATSQARNTGELFF. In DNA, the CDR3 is TGCAGTGCCACCTCGCAGGCCCGGAACACCGGGGAGCTGTTTTTT.

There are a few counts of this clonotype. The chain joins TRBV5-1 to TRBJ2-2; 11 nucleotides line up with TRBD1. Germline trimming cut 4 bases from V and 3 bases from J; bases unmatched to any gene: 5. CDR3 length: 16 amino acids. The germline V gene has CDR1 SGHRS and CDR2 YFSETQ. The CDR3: CASSRGQGAYTGELFF. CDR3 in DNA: TGCGCCAGCAGCAGAGGACAGGGGGCTTACACCGGGGAGCTGTTTTTT.

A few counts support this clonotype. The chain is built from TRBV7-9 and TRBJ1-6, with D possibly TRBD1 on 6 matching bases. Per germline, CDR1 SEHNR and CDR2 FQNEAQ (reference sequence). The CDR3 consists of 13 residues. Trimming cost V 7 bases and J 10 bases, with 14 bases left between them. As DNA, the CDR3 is TGTGCCAGCATCAAGGGGGGTAACTCACCCCTCCACTTT. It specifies CASIKGGNSPLHF.